What follows is one T cell receptor beta chain and its context. Its target is not known. TCRdb's table, derived via immunoSEQ multiplex PCR, lists solely in-frame clones and lacks some. The table lists some 100,000 clones, roughly 96% of them singletons. This entry belongs to a study of siplizumab effects on memory and regulatory T cells. Whole-study results and caveats: Tregs that proliferated in siplizumab cultures did not have their suppressive function confirmed.

V lost 5 bases to trimming and J lost 4 bases; unmatched junction nucleotides: 5. Germline V lookup: CDR1 LNHDA, CDR2 SQIVND (reference sequence). The CDR3 consists of 16 residues. This TCR derives from a human donor in good health. The chain joins TRBV19 to TRBJ2-2; TRBD1 aligns across 12 bases. Source material: naive CD4+ T cells sorted from blood. CDR3 amino acids: CASSGDRGLRTGELFF. CDR3 DNA sequence: TGTGCCAGTAGTGGGGACAGGGGGCTGCGCACCGGGGAGCTGTTTTTT. Based on the CDR3 plus reference TRBV19 and TRBJ2-2, the full variable domain is DGGITQSPKYLFRKEGQNVTLSCEQNLNHDAMYWYRQDPGQGLRLIYYSQIVNDFQKGDIAEGYSVSREKKESFPLTVTSAQKNPTAFYLCASSGDRGLRTGELFFGEGSRLTVL.